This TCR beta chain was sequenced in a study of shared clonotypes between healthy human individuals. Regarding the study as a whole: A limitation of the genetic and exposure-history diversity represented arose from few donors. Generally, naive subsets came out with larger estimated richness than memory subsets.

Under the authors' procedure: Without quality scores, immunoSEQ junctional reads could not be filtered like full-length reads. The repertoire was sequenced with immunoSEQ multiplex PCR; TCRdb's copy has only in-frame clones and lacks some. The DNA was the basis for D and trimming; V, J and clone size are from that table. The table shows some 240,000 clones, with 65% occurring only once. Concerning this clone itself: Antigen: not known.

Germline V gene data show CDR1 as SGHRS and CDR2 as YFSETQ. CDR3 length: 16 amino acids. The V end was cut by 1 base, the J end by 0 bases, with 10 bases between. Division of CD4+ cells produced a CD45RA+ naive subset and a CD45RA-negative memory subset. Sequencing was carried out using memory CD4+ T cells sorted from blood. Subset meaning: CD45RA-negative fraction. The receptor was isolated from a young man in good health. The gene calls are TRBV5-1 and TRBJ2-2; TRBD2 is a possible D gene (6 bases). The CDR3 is CASSLFPGANTGELFF. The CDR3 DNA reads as TGCGCCAGCAGCTTGTTTCCGGGAGCGAACACCGGGGAGCTGTTTTTT.